This T cell receptor (beta chain) was documented in a study of shared clonotypes between healthy human individuals. Study-level background: The people who gave samples were a couple of women and a few men aged 18 to 49.

On this clone itself: Its antigen is unidentified.

General study results and limits: Naive CD4 clonotype sharing across four donors was around 5%. Large depth notwithstanding, sorted-subset sequencing proved incomplete by rarefaction.

V gave up 5 bases and J gave up 8 bases; unmatched junction bases: 13. The CDR3 totals 16 residues. Germline CDR1 and CDR2: SGHRS and YFSETQ. The data were produced by immunoSEQ multiplex PCR, yet TCRdb's version contains in-frame clones alone and is incomplete. This sample carries about 2.4 million clones, roughly 93% of them seen once, and the ten largest clones take approximately 0.37%. This chain links TRBV5-1 with TRBJ2-1; TRBD2 aligns across 10 bases. Sequencing was carried out using naive CD4+ T cells from PBMCs. Sample subset: CD45RA+ positively selected. The TCR comes from a man aged 18 to 30 in good health. Some clones in this sample may be carry-over from other donors' samples. In nucleotides, the CDR3 is TGCGCCAGCAGTGGCCTAGCGGGAGCAGTTAGCTATGAGCAGTTCTTC. Translating it yields CASSGLAGAVSYEQFF.